What follows are 3 T cell receptor beta chains derived from one specimen sequenced in a study of blood T cell repertoires in COVID-19. The protocol was immunoSEQ multiplex PCR, while the TCRdb copy is restricted to in-frame clones and leaves out a portion. The sample lists 150,000 to 200,000 clones; around 86% were seen once. Input material: peripheral blood. The source is a woman in her 70s with COVID-19, enrolled during active disease.

J is TRBJ1-2 and V is TRBV7-2; D remains ambiguous. The CDR3 sequence is 15 residues long. V was pared by 1 base and J by 0 bases, with 9 bases between. CDR1 SGHTA and CDR2 FQGNSA come from the germline V gene. The CDR3 loop is CASSLVLSANYGYTF. CDR3 DNA: TGTGCCAGCAGCTTAGTGCTCTCAGCTAACTATGGCTACACCTTC. The entire variable domain, with the rest obtained from reference TRBV7-2 and TRBJ1-2, is as follows: GAGVSQSPSNKVTEKGKDVELRCDPISGHTALYWYRQSLGQGLEFLIYFQGNSAPDKSGLPSDRFSAERTGGSVSTLTIQRTQQEDSAVYLCASSLVLSANYGYTFGSGTRLTVV.

The chain carries TRBV6-2 or TRBV6-3 and TRBJ1-5, with D maybe TRBD1 (5 bases). Deletions cut 5 bases from V and 2 bases from J, with 13 bases between. Germline-derived CDR1 and CDR2 are MNHEY and SVGEGT. The CDR3 consists of 15 residues. The CDR3 is CASSTQGSGNQPQHF. CDR3 bases: TGTGCCAGCAGTACGCAGGGTTCGGGCAATCAGCCCCAGCATTTT.

This sequence joins TRBV28 and TRBJ1-6; 7 bases agree with TRBD1. Germline V gene sequence: CDR1 MDHEN, CDR2 SYDVKM. V gave up 5 bases and J gave up 7 bases; unmatched junction bases: 8. The CDR3 runs to 15 residues. The CDR3 DNA is TGTGCCAGCAGTACCCAGACAGGGTGGAATTCACCCCTCCACTTT. It specifies CASSTQTGWNSPLHF.